The sample holds a few counts of the clone carrying this T cell receptor beta chain. The antigen is unknown. This sample was included in a study of blood T cells in healthy people across ages. About the research overall: Per every two T cells, about one barcoded beta molecule was captured by template switching. Study results and caveats: Comparison with aged donors showed that long-lived donors had more naive CD4+ cells and higher diversity.

The authors extracted at least 5.5 micrograms of total RNA per sample. Germline loops: CDR1 LGHDT, CDR2 YNNKEL (reference sequence). This CDR3 contains 13 residues. The V end lost 5 bases, the J end lost 3 bases, and 10 bases lay between the germline ends. A J-beta primer mix and a sample-barcoded 5' primer were used in a second PCR of roughly 6 to 11 cycles. One entry per CDR3 protein, called by TCRdb with MiXCR from the 5' RACE reads. The sample yields 650,000 or so distinct CDR3 sequences, over 40% seen once. V is TRBV3-1 and J is TRBJ1-1, with D perhaps TRBD1 (5 bases). The TCR comes from a woman older than 75 in good health. The material sequenced was blood. DNA for the CDR3: TGTGCCAGCAGCGGGACGGGGGACACTGAAGCTTTCTTT. As protein: CASSGTGDTEAFF.